Following are 22 T cell receptor beta chains from one sample sequenced in a study of blood T cell repertoires in COVID-19. Some clones are missing from TCRdb's copy, which holds only in-frame ones; the method was immunoSEQ multiplex PCR. The data hold around 450,000 clones, with about 85% observed a single time. The sample taken for sequencing was PBMCs or T cells enriched from blood (not recorded which). These receptors all stem from a woman between 18 and 29 years old who had recovered from COVID-19.

The rearrangement uses TRBV30 and TRBJ1-3, with D possibly TRBD1 on 6 matching bases. With 3 bases removed from V and 1 base from J, the gap between germline ends came to 16 bases. The germline CDR1 and CDR2 sequences are GTSNPN and SVGIG (reference sequence). CDR3 length equals 16 residues. The CDR3 DNA reads as TGTGCCTGGAGCCCAACAATGAGGGGGTCTGGAAACACCATATATTTT. The encoded protein is CAWSPTMRGSGNTIYF.

The V gene is TRBV5-1, the J gene TRBJ2-3, with D tentatively TRBD1 (5 bases). Looked up from germline, CDR1 is SGHRS and CDR2 is YFSETQ. This CDR3 contains 14 residues. Trimming took 3 bases from V and 2 from J, leaving 10 bases between them. The DNA of the CDR3 is TGCGCCAGCAGCTCGACAGACTCCACAGATACGCAGTATTTT. Its translation: CASSSTDSTDTQYF.

The chain employs TRBV28 and TRBJ1-5; the D gene is possibly TRBD1 (5 bases). This CDR3 contains 14 residues. Germline V CDR1 and CDR2: MDHEN, SYDVKM. V lost 8 bases and J lost 2, with 13 bases in between. CDR3: CASYRSRGNQPQHF. CDR3 sequence (DNA): TGTGCCAGCTACAGGTCTCGTGGCAATCAGCCCCAGCATTTT.

Written as DNA, the CDR3 is TGCGCCAGCAGCCAAGGCGCTCTTGAAAAACTGTTTTTT. It encodes CASSQGALEKLFF. The chain couples TRBV4-1 to TRBJ1-4; D is unresolved. The CDR3 has 13 amino acids. Trimming removed 1 base at V and 7 bases at J, with 7 bases between. Germline loops: CDR1 MGHRA, CDR2 YSYEKL.

The rearrangement uses TRBV6-5 and TRBJ1-5; 10 bases are shared with TRBD1. J was trimmed by 4 bases and V by 8 bases; bases with no gene match: 8. The CDR3 consists of 15 residues. The germline CDR1 and CDR2 sequences are MNHEY and SVGAGI. The CDR3 protein is CASLEGDRGNQPQHF. The CDR3 DNA sequence: TGTGCCAGCCTTGAGGGGGACAGGGGTAATCAGCCCCAGCATTTT.

The chain recombines TRBV7-2 with TRBJ1-1; 12 positions match TRBD1. The V gene's germline CDR1 is SGHTA and CDR2 FQGNSA. The CDR3 has 22 amino acids. Germline trimming cut 0 bases from V and 0 bases from J; bases unmatched to any gene: 17. The CDR3 here is CASSLARAGTGGLSTMNTEAFF. The CDR3 DNA is TGTGCCAGCAGCTTAGCACGGGCCGGGACAGGGGGCTTGAGTACCATGAACACTGAAGCTTTCTTT.

The V call is TRBV11-2, the J call TRBJ2-1; D is uncertain. With 1 base removed from V and 7 bases from J, the gap between germline ends came to 8 bases. There are 13 residues in the CDR3. Per germline, CDR1 SGHAT and CDR2 FQNNGV. The CDR3 DNA sequence: TGTGCCAGCAGCTTAGGAATGGCTAATGAGCAGTTCTTC. Protein: CASSLGMANEQFF.

The sample holds one count of this clone. J is TRBJ1-4 and V is TRBV5-1; 8 bases agree with TRBD1. The germline V gene encodes CDR1 SGHRS and CDR2 YFSETQ. This CDR3 spans 17 amino acids. Trimming cost V 0 bases and J 1 base; bases outside gene matches: 5. The CDR3 DNA sequence: TGCGCCAGCAGCTTGGGACAGGGGACTTTAACTAATGAAAAACTGTTTTTT. This gives the protein CASSLGQGTLTNEKLFF.

The chain joins TRBV6-5 to TRBJ1-5, with 7 positions matching TRBD1. The V gene end was trimmed by 10 bases and the J gene end by 3 bases; junction bases not matched to a gene: 9. The CDR3 extends over 14 amino acids. Germline-derived CDR1 and CDR2 are MNHEY and SVGAGI. CDR3 bases: TGTGCCACTTGTTTAACAGGGGACAATCAGCCCCAGCATTTT. As protein: CATCLTGDNQPQHF.

This rearrangement joins TRBV19 to TRBJ2-5, with 8 positions matching TRBD1. The CDR3 contains 14 residues. V shed 8 bases and J 0 bases; nucleotides not matched to a gene: 5. Germline CDR1 reads LNHDA; CDR2 reads SQIVND (reference sequence). The CDR3 DNA reads TGTGCCAGTTCGGACAGGGCCCACCAAGAGACCCAGTACTTC. The encoded protein is CASSDRAHQETQYF.

The chain combines TRBV4-1 with TRBJ2-1; D unclear. Germline CDR1 is MGHRA and CDR2 is YSYEKL. V gave up 4 bases and J gave up 0 bases, with 13 bases separating them. This CDR3 comprises 16 residues. In DNA, the CDR3 is TGCGCCAGCAGCCTCTTAGCCTATAGCTCCTACAATGAGCAGTTCTTC. Its protein product is CASSLLAYSSYNEQFF.

This clone was detected only a few times. The chain has TRBV28 and TRBJ2-2, with D maybe TRBD1 (5 bases). The V end lost 6 bases, the J end lost 5 bases, and 16 bases lay between the germline ends. Germline loops: CDR1 MDHEN, CDR2 SYDVKM. The CDR3 is 15 residues long. CDR3: CASRRGRLETGELFF. The CDR3 bases are TGTGCCAGCAGAAGGGGAAGACTCGAGACCGGGGAGCTGTTTTTT.

The genes are TRBV18 and TRBJ2-3; tentative D call: TRBD1 (5 bases). The CDR3 length is 13 residues. The V and J ends lost 6 bases and 4 bases respectively, with 11 bases between them. Germline V gene data show CDR1 as KGHSH and CDR2 as LQKENI. As DNA, the CDR3 is TGTGCCAGCTCTCCGGAAGGGGCAGATACGCAGTATTTT. Amino acid sequence: CASSPEGADTQYF.

This chain links TRBV5-1 with TRBJ1-2; D gene unclear. Germline CDR1 SGHRS, CDR2 YFSETQ. The CDR3 consists of 14 residues. The V and J ends lost 4 bases and 8 bases respectively, with 18 bases between them. The CDR3 region has the DNA TGCGCCAGCAGCGCCCCAGACTCCTACGCGGGCTACACCTTC. Its translation is CASSAPDSYAGYTF. The whole variable domain, filled in from reference TRBV5-1 and TRBJ1-2, reads KAGVTQTPRYLIKTRGQQVTLSCSPISGHRSVSWYQQTPGQGLQFLFEYFSETQRNKGNFPGRFSGRQFSNSRSEMNVSTLELGDSALYLCASSAPDSYAGYTFGSGTRLTVV.

The chain links TRBV2 to TRBJ1-1, with 9 bases that match TRBD1. The CDR3 has 14 residues. Trimming cost V 4 bases and J 5 bases; bases outside gene matches: 5. Germline values: CDR1 SNHLY, CDR2 FYNNEI. The CDR3 region has the DNA TGTGCCAGCAGTGTGGGACAGGGAGAAACTGAAGCTTTCTTT. Translation gives CASSVGQGETEAFF.

A word on this clone: Within the sample, other DNA sequences also encode this same CDR3. The rearrangement uses TRBV2 and TRBJ2-7; tentatively, D is TRBD1 (6 bases). Trimming shortened V by 6 bases and J by 3 bases, and 9 bases separated the two germline ends. The CDR3 has 12 amino acids. Germline V gene sequence: CDR1 SNHLY, CDR2 FYNNEI. The CDR3 nucleotides read TGTGCCAGCAGGGACAGAGGCTACGAGCAGTACTTC. This translates into CASRDRGYEQYF.

J is TRBJ1-1 and V is TRBV6-5; 7 positions agree with TRBD1. The CDR3 sequence is 13 residues long. V was clipped by 8 bases and J by 11 bases; unmatched bases: 14. The germline V gene encodes CDR1 MNHEY and CDR2 SVGAGI. As DNA, the CDR3 is TGTGCCAGCCAGGGACAGATAGGGATGTGGGCTTTCTTT. Amino acid sequence: CASQGQIGMWAFF.

To note about this clone: Relative to the germline gene, one junction end is altered; a read error may explain this. J is TRBJ2-5 and V is TRBV7-7, with D perhaps TRBD2 (6 bases). The CDR3 totals 15 residues. Per the germline V gene, CDR1 is SSHAT and CDR2 is FNYEAQ (reference sequence). CDR3: CASSLVGTAGETQYF. Written as DNA, the CDR3 is TGTGCTAGCAGCTTGGTGGGGACTGCCGGGGAGACCCAGTACTTC.

J is TRBJ1-2 and V is TRBV30, with D uncertain. V was pared by 0 bases and J by 2 bases, with 10 bases between. Germline V CDR1 and CDR2: GTSNPN, SVGIG (reference sequence). The CDR3 extends over 14 amino acids. DNA of the CDR3: TGTGCCTGGAGTGTAGAACACGGGAACTATGGCTACACCTTC. Residues: CAWSVEHGNYGYTF.

The V gene is TRBV2, the J gene TRBJ1-1; tentative D call: TRBD1 (5 bases). Per the germline V gene, CDR1 is SNHLY and CDR2 is FYNNEI. The CDR3 runs 16 residues. CDR3 in amino acids: CASQSGDGGVDTEAFF. The CDR3 DNA is TGTGCTTCCCAATCTGGAGATGGGGGGGTTGACACTGAAGCTTTCTTT.

This clone was seen more than once but under ten times. The gene calls are TRBV5-4 and TRBJ2-1; D possibly corresponds to TRBD1 (6 bases). This CDR3 is built from 15 residues. Trimming pared 3 bases from V and 3 bases from J, leaving 13 bases between. CDR1 and CDR2 (germline): SGHNT, YYREEE (reference sequence). DNA of the CDR3: TGTGCCAGCAGCTCCCGACAGGAACTCTACAATGAGCAGTTCTTC. Translation: CASSSRQELYNEQFF.

V gene TRBV7-8 combines with J gene TRBJ2-5; 8 bases match TRBD2. This CDR3 is built from 13 residues. With V trimmed by 4 bases and J by 5 bases, 3 bases remained unmatched. Germline V gene sequence: CDR1 SGHVS, CDR2 FQNEAQ. The CDR3 protein is CASSSVAGETQYF. The CDR3 nucleotides read TGTGCCAGCAGCTCTGTAGCGGGGGAGACCCAGTACTTC.